This T cell receptor (beta chain) was recorded in a study of PD-L1 blockade in urothelial cancer. Some clones are missing from TCRdb's copy, which holds only in-frame ones; the method was immunoSEQ multiplex PCR. This sample has fewer than 90,000 clones, with roughly 90% found just once. Stated time point: peripheral blood 6 weeks after treatment start. The CDR3 is 13 amino acids. Germline V lookup: CDR1 WNHNN, CDR2 SYGVQD (reference sequence). Unmatched junction bases numbered 5, after V lost 6 bases and J lost 6 bases. This clonotype was sampled from a woman aged 80 or over with urothelial cancer. Sequencing was performed on PBMCs, taken around atezolizumab (anti-PD-L1) treatment. The rearrangement links TRBV10-1 to TRBJ2-1; 7 positions agree with TRBD1. In DNA form, the CDR3 reads TGCGCCAGCAGCCTGGACAGGTTCAATGAGCAGTTCTTC. Protein product: CASSLDRFNEQFF.